Below are 18 T cell receptor beta chains sequenced from a single sample in a study of cytomegalovirus exposure and HLA in healthy donors. The PCR employed 60 Vbeta primers together with 13 Jbeta primers. This table comes from immunoSEQ multiplex PCR, and its TCRdb copy is limited to in-frame clones, with some not included. The sample holds fewer than 150,000 clones; 78% are singletons and the top ten take roughly 2.8%. Sequencing was performed on PBMCs. Receptors were obtained from a male donor in good health and CMV-seronegative.

The V and J genes are TRBV5-1 and TRBJ2-7; 7 positions match TRBD2. CDR3 size: 15 residues. Germline values: CDR1 SGHRS, CDR2 YFSETQ. V lost 1 base to trimming and J lost 0 bases; unmatched junction nucleotides: 4. The CDR3 reads CASSLLGGGSYEQYF. The CDR3 region has the DNA TGCGCCAGCAGCTTGCTGGGGGGGGGCTCCTACGAGCAGTACTTC. Full variable domain (rest looked up from reference TRBV5-1 and TRBJ2-7): KAGVTQTPRYLIKTRGQQVTLSCSPISGHRSVSWYQQTPGQGLQFLFEYFSETQRNKGNFPGRFSGRQFSNSRSEMNVSTLELGDSALYLCASSLLGGGSYEQYFGPGTRLTVT.

The DNA for the CDR3 is TGTGCCAGCAGCTTCATGGGCTTGGGACAGGGGGAGGGATTGGGACATCAGCCCCAGCATTTT. This codes for CASSFMGLGQGEGLGHQPQHF. The rearrangement links TRBV28 to TRBJ1-5; 11 bases map to TRBD1. The trim removed 6 bases at V and 5 bases at J, leaving 24 bases unmatched. Germline V gene data show CDR1 as MDHEN and CDR2 as SYDVKM. The CDR3 is 21 residues long. The whole variable domain, filled in from reference TRBV28 and TRBJ1-5, reads DVKVTQSSRYLVKRTGEKVFLECVQDMDHENMFWYRQDPGLGLRLIYFSYDVKMKEKGDIPEGYSVSREKKERFSLILESASTNQTSMYLCASSFMGLGQGEGLGHQPQHFGDGTRLSIL.

Worth noting for this clone: Germline is not matched at one junction end, which may reflect a read error. The chain is built from TRBV7-8 and TRBJ2-7, with a weak D call TRBD1 (6 bases). Germline V lookup: CDR1 SGHVS, CDR2 FQNEAQ. The CDR3 runs 15 residues. CDR3 coding DNA: TGTGCCGGCAGCTTGTCGGGACAAGTTTTCTACGAGCAGTACTTC. Translating gives CAGSLSGQVFYEQYF. The whole variable domain, filled in from reference TRBV7-8 and TRBJ2-7, reads GAGVSQSPRYKVAKRGQDVALRCDPISGHVSLFWYQQALGQGPEFLTYFQNEAQLDKSGLPSDRFFAERPEGSVSTLKIQRTQQEDSAVYLCAGSLSGQVFYEQYFGPGTRLTVT.

The chain carries TRBV25-1 and TRBJ1-2, with a possible D match to TRBD1 (6 bases). Germline lookup yields CDR1 MGHDK and CDR2 SYGVNS. This CDR3 has 13 residues. V was cut by 4 bases and J by 8 bases, with 14 bases left in between. CDR3 protein: CASSVEQGRGYTF. As DNA, the CDR3 is TGTGCCAGCAGTGTGGAACAGGGACGGGGCTACACCTTC.

The CDR3 bases are TGCGCCAGCACCAGAGACTTGGGGCGGCCCCAGCATTTT. It encodes CASTRDLGRPQHF. The V call is TRBV4-1, the J call TRBJ1-5; tentative D call: TRBD1 (5 bases). Germline loops: CDR1 MGHRA, CDR2 YSYEKL. This CDR3 is 13 amino acids long. V lost 7 bases, J lost 9 bases, and 16 bases lay in between.

The sample holds a few counts of this clone. The chain links TRBV14 to TRBJ1-1; possible D gene TRBD1, 5 bases. The germline V gene encodes CDR1 SGHDN and CDR2 FVKESK. The V end lost 9 bases, the J end lost 5 bases, and 19 bases lay between the germline ends. The CDR3 spans 14 residues. The CDR3 sequence is CASKQDLAGTEAFF. The CDR3 bases are TGTGCCAGTAAACAGGACCTTGCGGGGACTGAAGCTTTCTTT.

This clone was recorded once. V and J are TRBV11-2 and TRBJ1-2; TRBD1 aligns across 8 bases. CDR1 SGHAT and CDR2 FQNNGV come from the germline V gene. The length of the CDR3 is 16 residues. Losses at the gene ends were 4 bases for V and 3 bases for J; bases not matched to a gene: 10. The CDR3, as DNA: TGTGCCAGCAGCTCCCCCGGACAGGGCAGAGACTATGGCTACACCTTC. Amino acids: CASSSPGQGRDYGYTF.

This rearrangement joins TRBV21-1 to TRBJ1-4; no DNA check was done on the table's D call, TRBD1. TRBV21-1 is labeled a pseudogene. This CDR3 has 20 residues. The CDR3: CASSKEGKTGGGCTNEKLFF. As DNA, the CDR3 is TGTGCCAGCAGCAAGGAGGGCAAGACAGGGGGAGGTTGCACTAATGAAAAACTGTTTTTT.

The chain employs TRBV27 and TRBJ2-3; 8 bases align to TRBD1. Trimming at V came to 5 bases and at J to 8 bases, leaving 15 bases not matched to a gene. The germline gives CDR1 MNHEY, CDR2 SMNVEV (reference sequence). This CDR3 is 16 amino acids long. For the CDR3, the DNA is TGTGCCAGCAGTATAGGGACAGGACCCTCTCGGAGTACGCAGTATTTT. Translation: CASSIGTGPSRSTQYF.

The chain couples TRBV7-2 to TRBJ2-7; 9 bases are a match to TRBD1. V lost 4 bases and J lost 2; bases outside the gene matches: 3. The CDR3 is 14 residues long. The germline V gene has CDR1 SGHTA and CDR2 FQGNSA. In nucleotides, the CDR3 is TGTGCCAGCAGCTCGCGGACAGGGGCCTACGAGCAGTACTTC. Protein sequence: CASSSRTGAYEQYF.

This rearrangement joins TRBV6-5 to TRBJ2-2; 7 nucleotides agree with TRBD1. The CDR3 is made up of 15 amino acids. V shed 6 bases, J shed 3 bases, and the junction held 7 bases outside the gene matches. CDR1 and CDR2 from the germline V gene are MNHEY and SVGAGI. The CDR3, as DNA: TGTGCCAGCAGCCGTGGGGACAGCGACACCGGGGAGCTGTTTTTT. It codes for CASSRGDSDTGELFF.

Only a few counts were recorded for this clone. This chain connects TRBV4-2 to TRBJ1-5; 7 nucleotides agree with TRBD1. The CDR3 runs 17 residues. The V gene's germline CDR1 is LGHNA and CDR2 YNFKEQ. Unmatched junction bases numbered 9, after V lost 4 bases and J lost 0 bases. This CDR3 is CASSLRTGLDSNQPQHF. The DNA of the CDR3 is TGTGCCAGCAGCCTCCGGACAGGCTTAGATAGCAATCAGCCCCAGCATTTT.

The chain is built from TRBV12-5 and TRBJ2-3, with D possibly TRBD1 on 5 matching bases. Germline V CDR1 and CDR2: LGHNT, FRNRAP. This CDR3 is built from 16 residues. V shed 1 base and J shed 3 bases, with 14 bases lying between them. The CDR3 loop is CASGLGQGIKTDTQYF. Here the CDR3 DNA reads TGTGCTAGTGGTTTGGGTCAGGGAATTAAGACAGATACGCAGTATTTT.

This CDR3 reads CASKGGNTNYGYTF. Written as DNA, the CDR3 is TGTGCCAGCAAGGGGGGGAATACTAACTATGGCTACACCTTC. The V call is TRBV25-1, the J call TRBJ1-2; weak D call: TRBD1 (6 bases). The CDR3 is made up of 14 amino acids. The ends were cut back, 7 bases at V and 0 bases at J, with 12 bases in the middle. Germline CDR1 MGHDK, CDR2 SYGVNS.

The gene calls are TRBV27 and TRBJ2-6, with D hard to call. Deletions cut 7 bases from V and 0 bases from J, with 10 bases between. The CDR3 runs 15 residues. Looked up from germline, CDR1 is MNHEY and CDR2 is SMNVEV (reference sequence). CDR3: CASTPRRSGANVLTF. The CDR3 DNA sequence: TGTGCCAGCACTCCTAGGCGCTCTGGGGCCAACGTCCTGACTTTC.

V usage is TRBV28 and J usage is TRBJ1-1; D unclear. The CDR3 extends over 14 amino acids. Germline V lookup: CDR1 MDHEN, CDR2 SYDVKM. The CDR3: CATVLSSILTEAFF. The DNA for the CDR3 is TGTGCGACGGTCCTTAGCAGTATTCTAACTGAAGCTTTCTTT.

In its sample, this clone was seen a few times. The chain has TRBV7-2 and TRBJ2-7, with 12 bases identical to TRBD2. The trim removed 0 bases at V and 4 bases at J, leaving 7 bases unmatched. The CDR3 runs 17 residues. CDR1 SGHTA and CDR2 FQGNSA come from the germline V gene. CDR3 protein: CASSLAVGLAGQYEQYF. CDR3 DNA: TGTGCCAGCAGCTTAGCGGTGGGACTAGCGGGCCAATACGAGCAGTACTTC.

This clone has just one count. This chain joins TRBV18 and TRBJ2-7; D possibly corresponds to TRBD2 (6 bases). Trimming stripped 5 bases from V and 2 bases from J, with 19 bases between. CDR1 is KGHSH and CDR2 is LQKENI in the germline V gene. This CDR3 spans 16 amino acids. The CDR3 loop reads CASSNPRGLITYEQYF. CDR3 sequence (DNA): TGTGCCAGCTCAAACCCCCGGGGGTTGATTACCTACGAGCAGTACTTC.